This passage covers 2 T cell receptor beta chains from one sample sequenced in a study of shared clonotypes between healthy human individuals. TCRdb's copy holds only in-frame clones and misses some; the assay was immunoSEQ multiplex PCR. The table records more than 1,200,000 clones, about 98.5% of them present only once. Sequenced: naive CD4+ T cells sorted from blood. Subset in this sample: CD45RA+ positively selected. These receptors originate from a man aged 25-40 years in good health.

The rearrangement joins TRBV2 to TRBJ2-1; TRBD1 aligns across 8 bases. CDR3 length: 14 residues. V lost 4 bases, J lost 5 bases, and 4 bases stayed unmatched. CDR1 and CDR2 (germline): SNHLY, FYNNEI. The CDR3, as DNA: TGTGCCAGCAGTGGAGCAGGGGGCCACAATGAGCAGTTCTTC. This translates into CASSGAGGHNEQFF.

The CDR3 loop reads CASSIVFGNTIYF. In nucleotides, the CDR3 is TGTGCCAGTAGTATTGTGTTTGGAAACACCATATATTTT. V usage is TRBV19 and J usage is TRBJ1-3, with D unresolved. The CDR3 is 13 amino acids. Germline CDR1 reads LNHDA; CDR2 reads SQIVND (reference sequence). Trimming removed 3 bases from V and 3 bases from J, with 6 bases in between.